A single sample gave rise to the 11 T cell receptor beta chains below, sequenced in a study of blood T cells in healthy people across ages. PCR was performed a second time for about 6 to 12 cycles using a sample-barcoded 5' primer and a J-beta primer mix. TCRdb called the 5' RACE reads again in MiXCR, with one record for every CDR3 protein. The table includes under 800,000 distinct CDR3 sequences, roughly 44% detected once. The sequenced sample consisted of blood. These receptor sequences come from a woman aged 55-70 years in good health.

The V gene is TRBV20-1, the J gene TRBJ2-3; 8 bases match TRBD1. Germline CDR1 DFQATT, CDR2 SNEGSKA (reference sequence). V shed 0 bases and J 1 base; nucleotides not matched to a gene: 3. There are 15 residues in the CDR3. The DNA of the CDR3 is TGCAGTGCTAGAGATCCGGGACAGGGCACAGATACGCAGTATTTT. This codes for CSARDPGQGTDTQYF.

This clonotype has a handful of counts. The chain couples TRBV7-3 to TRBJ1-6; D may be TRBD1 (5 bases). CDR3 size: 13 residues. From germline, CDR1 is SGHTA and CDR2 FQGTGA. V lost 8 bases, J lost 6 bases, and 11 bases lay in between. The CDR3 DNA follows: TGTGCCAGCGGGACGGAGCCTAATTCACCCCTCCACTTT. Its protein product is CASGTEPNSPLHF.

This clonotype was counted many times. The CDR3 region is CASRFNTEAFF. In nucleotides, the CDR3 is TGTGCCAGCAGATTCAACACTGAAGCTTTCTTT. The chain combines TRBV6-6 with TRBJ1-1, with unresolved D. CDR3 length: 11 amino acids. Per the germline V gene, CDR1 is MNHNY and CDR2 is SVGAGI (reference sequence). Trimming removed 6 bases at V and 2 bases at J, with 4 bases between.

This chain links TRBV6-2 or TRBV6-3 with TRBJ2-3, with 9 bases identical to TRBD2. The junction had 8 bases not matched to a gene; V was cut back by 6 bases and J by 1 base. Germline assignment: CDR1 MNHEY and CDR2 SVGEGT. The CDR3 loop spans 16 amino acids. The CDR3 DNA reads TGTGCCAGCAGAACGGGGACTAGCTTGGGCACAGATACGCAGTATTTT. Its translation is CASRTGTSLGTDTQYF.

There are a few counts of this clonotype. This chain uses TRBV6-5 with TRBJ2-7, with a tentative D call TRBD1 (6 bases). Germline values: CDR1 MNHEY, CDR2 SVGAGI. This CDR3 contains 15 residues. Trimming left V 0 bases short and J 4 bases short, with 13 bases between. CDR3 loop: CASSYSKRTEYEQYF. Written as DNA, the CDR3 is TGTGCCAGCAGTTACTCTAAACGGACAGAGTACGAGCAGTACTTC.

The genes are TRBV20-1 and TRBJ2-5, with D unresolved. CDR3 size: 13 residues. Trimming removed 4 bases at V and 5 bases at J, with 14 bases between. Germline values: CDR1 DFQATT, CDR2 SNEGSKA (reference sequence). CDR3 bases: TGCAGTGCTAACCAAGGAACCCACGAGACCCAGTACTTC. As protein: CSANQGTHETQYF.

V usage is TRBV25-1 and J usage is TRBJ2-1; 11 bases match TRBD2. In germline, CDR1 is MGHDK, CDR2 SYGVNS. The CDR3 spans 16 residues. V lost 2 bases, J lost 7 bases, and 7 bases stayed unmatched. CDR3 sequence: CASSERGLAEINEQFF. DNA of the CDR3: TGTGCCAGCAGTGAAAGGGGACTAGCGGAAATTAATGAGCAGTTCTTC.

This clonotype was seen only a few times. The chain has TRBV7-8 and TRBJ2-4; perhaps TRBD1 as D (6 bases). The V and J ends lost 9 bases and 0 bases respectively, with 15 bases between them. The CDR3 is 15 amino acids. Germline CDR1 and CDR2: SGHVS and FQNEAQ. The CDR3 DNA is TGTGCCAGGCCTTACAGGGTTCTAGCCAAAAACATTCAGTACTTC. Translation: CARPYRVLAKNIQYF.

The chain uses TRBV10-3 and TRBJ1-6, with 10 bases fitting TRBD1. The CDR3 runs 14 residues. The V and J ends lost 7 bases and 9 bases, in that order; junction bases with no gene match: 6. CDR1 is ENHRY, CDR2 SYGVKD, per germline. This CDR3 reads CAITQDRGGSPLHF. As DNA, the CDR3 is TGTGCCATCACCCAGGACAGGGGGGGTTCACCCCTCCACTTT.

Of note for this clonotype: A much larger clone differs from this one at a single base, so this may be a read error. V usage is TRBV7-2 and J usage is TRBJ2-3, with a tentative D call TRBD2 (5 bases). CDR1 SGHTA and CDR2 FQGNSA come from the germline V gene. CDR3 size: 15 residues. For the CDR3, the DNA is TGTGACAGCAGCTTAGACGGGATTAGCACAGATACGCAGTATTTT. As protein: CDSSLDGISTDTQYF.

To note about this clonotype: Since a much larger clone is just one base distant, this may be a read error. The chain employs TRBV4-3 and TRBJ2-3; D unresolved. CDR1 is LGHNA and CDR2 is YSLEER in the germline V gene. There are 13 residues in the CDR3. The CDR3 bases are TGCGCCAGCAGCCCCCGACGCACAGATATGCAGTATTTT. Translation: CASSPRRTDMQYF.